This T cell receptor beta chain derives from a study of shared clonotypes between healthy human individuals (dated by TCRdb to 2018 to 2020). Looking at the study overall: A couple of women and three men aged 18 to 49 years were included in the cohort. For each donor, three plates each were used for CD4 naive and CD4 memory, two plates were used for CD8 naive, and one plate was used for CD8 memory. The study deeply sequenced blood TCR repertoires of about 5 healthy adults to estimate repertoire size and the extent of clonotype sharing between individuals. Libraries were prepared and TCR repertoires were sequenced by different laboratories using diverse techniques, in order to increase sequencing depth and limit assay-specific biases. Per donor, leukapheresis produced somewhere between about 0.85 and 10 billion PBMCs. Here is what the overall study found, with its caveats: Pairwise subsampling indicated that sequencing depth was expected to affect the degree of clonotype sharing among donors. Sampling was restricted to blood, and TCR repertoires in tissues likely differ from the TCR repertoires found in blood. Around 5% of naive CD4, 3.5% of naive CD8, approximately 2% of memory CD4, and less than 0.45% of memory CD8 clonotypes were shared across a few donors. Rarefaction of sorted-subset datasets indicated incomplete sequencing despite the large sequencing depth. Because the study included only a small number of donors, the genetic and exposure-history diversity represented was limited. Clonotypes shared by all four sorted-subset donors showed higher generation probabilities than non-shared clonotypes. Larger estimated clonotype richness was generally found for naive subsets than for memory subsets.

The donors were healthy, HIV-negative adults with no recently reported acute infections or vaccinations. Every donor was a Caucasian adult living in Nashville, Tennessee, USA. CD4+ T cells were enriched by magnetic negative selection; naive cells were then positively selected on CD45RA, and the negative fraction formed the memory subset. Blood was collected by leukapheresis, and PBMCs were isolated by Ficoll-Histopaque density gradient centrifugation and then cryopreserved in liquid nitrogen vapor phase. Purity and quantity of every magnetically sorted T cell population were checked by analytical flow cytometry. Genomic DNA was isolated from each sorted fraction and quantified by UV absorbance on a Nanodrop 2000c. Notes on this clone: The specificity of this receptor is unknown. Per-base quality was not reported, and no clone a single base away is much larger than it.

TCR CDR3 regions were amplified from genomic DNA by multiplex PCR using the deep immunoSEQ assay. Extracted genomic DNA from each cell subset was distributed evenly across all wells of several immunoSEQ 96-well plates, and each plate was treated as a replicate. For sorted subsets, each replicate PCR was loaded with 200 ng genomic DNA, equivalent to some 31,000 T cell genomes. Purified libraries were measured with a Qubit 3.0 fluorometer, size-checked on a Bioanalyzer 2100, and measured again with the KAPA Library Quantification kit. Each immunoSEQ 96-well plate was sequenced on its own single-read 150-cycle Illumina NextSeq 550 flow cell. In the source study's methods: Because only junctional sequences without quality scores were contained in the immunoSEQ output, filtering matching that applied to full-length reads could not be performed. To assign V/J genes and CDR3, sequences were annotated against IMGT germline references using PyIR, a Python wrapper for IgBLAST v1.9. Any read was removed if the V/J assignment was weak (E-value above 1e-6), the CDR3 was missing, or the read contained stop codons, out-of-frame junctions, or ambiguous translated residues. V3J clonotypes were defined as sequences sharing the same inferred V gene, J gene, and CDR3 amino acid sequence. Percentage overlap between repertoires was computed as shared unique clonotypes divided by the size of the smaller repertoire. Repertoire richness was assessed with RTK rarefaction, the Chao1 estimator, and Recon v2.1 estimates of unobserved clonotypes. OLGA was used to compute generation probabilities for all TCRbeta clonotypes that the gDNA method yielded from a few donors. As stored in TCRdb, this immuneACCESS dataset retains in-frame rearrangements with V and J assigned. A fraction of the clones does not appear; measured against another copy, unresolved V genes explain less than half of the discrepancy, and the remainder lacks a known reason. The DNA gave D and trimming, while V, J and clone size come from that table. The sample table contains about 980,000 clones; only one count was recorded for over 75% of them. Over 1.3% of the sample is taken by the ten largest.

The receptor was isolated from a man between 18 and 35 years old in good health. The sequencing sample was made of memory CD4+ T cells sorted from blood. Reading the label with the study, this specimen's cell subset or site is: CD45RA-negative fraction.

The nucleotides read TGTGCCAGCAGGACGGGACAGGGTAGGAATGAGCAGTTCTTC. Protein translation: CASRTGQGRNEQFF. The chain is made from TRBV2 and TRBJ2-1; 9 nucleotides in the junction match TRBD1. Looking up the germline V gene yields CDR1 SNHLY and CDR2 FYNNEI. CDR3 length: 14 amino acids, cysteine to phenylalanine. The DNA shown is the 42-base CDR3, in frame from base 1. The V end gives up 6 bases and the J end 7 bases, leaving 7 bases in the junction not matched to a gene.